Given below is one TCR beta chain in context. This sample was included in a study of shared clonotypes between healthy human individuals. The CDR3 sequence is 15 residues long. The V gene's germline CDR1 is ENHRY and CDR2 SYGVKD. V lost 6 bases to trimming and J lost 2 bases; unmatched junction nucleotides: 5. TCRdb's table, derived via immunoSEQ multiplex PCR, lists solely in-frame clones and lacks some. Among about 990,000 clones, about 80% were seen once, and the ten largest hold roughly 0.65%. The TCR comes from a man aged 18 to 30 in good health. Some clones in this sample may be carry-over from other donors' samples. Material for sequencing was memory CD4+ T cells from PBMCs. Regarding subset: CD45RA-negative fraction. The chain links TRBV10-3 to TRBJ2-2; TRBD2 matches 8 bases. CDR3 protein: CAIRGAGVNTGELFF. The CDR3 DNA is TGTGCCATCAGGGGAGCGGGAGTCAACACCGGGGAGCTGTTTTTT.